This entry describes one T cell receptor (beta chain). Antigen unknown. Looked up from germline, CDR1 is SGDLS and CDR2 is YYNGEE. This CDR3 is 15 amino acids long. V shed 3 bases and J 6 bases; nucleotides not matched to a gene: 8. This record comes from a study of cytomegalovirus exposure and HLA in healthy donors. Study-level findings and limits: CMV antigen specificity was confirmed in vitro for a few CMV-associated chains. Among TCR beta chains of equal frequency, HLA-associated ones were more clonally expanded in a later analysis.

60 Vbeta and 13 Jbeta primers were used in PCR. Clones were read by immunoSEQ multiplex PCR, and TCRdb kept only the in-frame ones, dropping some. The table lists 160,000 or so clones, more than 75% of them singletons. The chain is built from TRBV9 and TRBJ2-7; 11 positions match TRBD2. The receptor was derived from a woman aged 18-29 years in good health and CMV-seronegative. What was sequenced was PBMCs. CDR3 in amino acids: CASSGHSGTSGEQYF. For the CDR3, the DNA is TGTGCCAGCAGCGGACACTCCGGGACTAGCGGCGAGCAGTACTTC.